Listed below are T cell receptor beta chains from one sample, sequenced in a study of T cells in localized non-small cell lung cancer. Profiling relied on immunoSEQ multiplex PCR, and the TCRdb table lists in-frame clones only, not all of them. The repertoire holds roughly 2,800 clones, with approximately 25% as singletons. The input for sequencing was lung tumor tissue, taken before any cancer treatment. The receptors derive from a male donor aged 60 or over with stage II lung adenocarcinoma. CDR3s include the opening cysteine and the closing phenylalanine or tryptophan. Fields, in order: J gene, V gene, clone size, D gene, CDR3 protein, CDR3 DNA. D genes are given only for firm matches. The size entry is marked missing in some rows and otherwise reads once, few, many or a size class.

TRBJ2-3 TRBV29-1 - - CSVRWGTDTQYF TGCAGCGTGAGATGGGGAACAGATACGCAGTATTTT
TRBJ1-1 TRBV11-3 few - CASSSWGVNTEAFF TGTGCCAGCAGCTCTTGGGGGGTTAACACTGAAGCTTTCTTT
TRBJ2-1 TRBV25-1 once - CASKGMVEVNEQFF TGTGCCAGCAAAGGTATGGTGGAAGTAAATGAGCAGTTCTTC
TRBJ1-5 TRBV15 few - CATSSGMVFNQPQHF TGTGCCACCAGCAGTGGCATGGTCTTCAATCAGCCCCAGCATTTT
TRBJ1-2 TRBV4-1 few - CASSQDMPYGYTF TGCGCCAGCAGCCAGGACATGCCCTATGGCTACACCTTC
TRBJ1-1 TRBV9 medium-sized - CASSAHDVGVRNTEAFF TGTGCCAGCAGCGCCCATGATGTCGGGGTTAGGAACACTGAAGCTTTCTTT
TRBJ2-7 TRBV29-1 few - CSVQRASSYEQYF TGCAGCGTTCAGCGGGCGAGCTCCTACGAGCAGTACTTC
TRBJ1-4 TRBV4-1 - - CASSHVEGGGEKLFF TGCGCCAGCAGCCATGTGGAAGGGGGAGGTGAAAAACTGTTTTTT
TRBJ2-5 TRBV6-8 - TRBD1 CASFNGQVSETQYF TGTGCCAGCTTTAACGGACAGGTTTCGGAGACCCAGTACTTC
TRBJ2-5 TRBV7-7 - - CASSLDGSSSGETQYF TGTGCCAGCAGCTTAGATGGTAGCTCGTCGGGCGAGACCCAGTACTTC
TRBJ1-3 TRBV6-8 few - CASSTVLSGNTIYF TGTGCCAGCAGTACCGTACTCTCTGGAAACACCATATATTTT
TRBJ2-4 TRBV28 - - CASSQDAGKNIQYF TGTGCCAGCAGCCAGGACGCGGGCAAAAACATTCAGTACTTC
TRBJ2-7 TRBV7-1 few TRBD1 CASSLGDRGHEQYF TGTGCCAGCAGCTTAGGGGACAGGGGTCACGAGCAGTACTTC
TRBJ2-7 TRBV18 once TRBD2 CASSPSRLAGSYEQYF TGTGCCAGCTCACCGTCACGACTAGCGGGCTCCTACGAGCAGTACTTC
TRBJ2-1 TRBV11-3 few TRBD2 CASSVASGSPYNEQFF TGTGCCAGCAGCGTTGCTAGCGGGAGTCCCTACAATGAGCAGTTCTTC
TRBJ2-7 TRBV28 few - CASSITGRSYEQYF TGTGCCAGCAGTATCACGGGTCGATCCTACGAGCAGTACTTC
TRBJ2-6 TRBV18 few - CASSPSSGANVLTF TGTGCCAGCTCACCATCCAGTGGGGCCAACGTCCTGACTTTC
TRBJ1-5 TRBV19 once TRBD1 CASSGGQGWDQPQHF TGTGCCAGTAGTGGCGGACAGGGTTGGGATCAGCCCCAGCATTTT
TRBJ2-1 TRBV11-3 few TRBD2 CASSLSLGLAGGSSYNEQFF TGTGCCAGCAGCTTAAGCCTGGGACTAGCGGGAGGGAGCTCCTACAATGAGCAGTTCTTC
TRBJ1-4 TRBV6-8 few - CASSSGFGVNEKLFF TGTGCCAGCAGTTCTGGATTCGGGGTTAATGAAAAACTGTTTTTT
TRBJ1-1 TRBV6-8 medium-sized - CATLSRGNTEAFF TGTGCCACCCTAAGTAGGGGGAACACTGAAGCTTTCTTT
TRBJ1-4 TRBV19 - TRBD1 CASSSPGTGLSNEKLFF TGTGCCAGTAGTTCACCCGGGACAGGATTGTCTAATGAAAAACTGTTTTTT
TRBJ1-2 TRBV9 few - CASSPRDTNYGYTF TGTGCCAGCAGCCCTAGGGACACGAACTATGGCTACACCTTC
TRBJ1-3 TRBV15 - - CATSRGQSSGNTIYF TGTGCCACCAGCAGAGGACAAAGCTCTGGAAACACCATATATTTT
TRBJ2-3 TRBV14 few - CASSQDPAGTSTDTQYF TGTGCCAGCAGCCAAGACCCTGCGGGAACTAGCACAGATACGCAGTATTTT
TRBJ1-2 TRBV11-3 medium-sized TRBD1 CASSSYLTGSDGYTF TGTGCCAGCAGCTCTTATTTGACAGGGTCGGATGGCTACACCTTC
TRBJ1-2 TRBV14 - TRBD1 CASSLEGTGYYGYTF TGTGCCAGCAGCCTCGAGGGGACAGGGTATTATGGCTACACCTTC
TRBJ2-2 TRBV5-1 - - CASSLGPEGPGELFF TGCGCCAGCAGCTTGGGACCGGAGGGGCCCGGGGAGCTGTTTTTT
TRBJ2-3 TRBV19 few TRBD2 CASSIRIAGAYTDTQYF TGTGCCAGTAGTATCAGGATAGCGGGGGCCTACACAGATACGCAGTATTTT
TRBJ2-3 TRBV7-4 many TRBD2 CASSLTASGAGTDTQYF TGTGCCAGCAGCTTAACGGCTAGCGGGGCCGGCACAGATACGCAGTATTTT
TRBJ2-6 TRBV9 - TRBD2 CASREGGSSGANVLTF TGTGCCAGCAGAGAGGGAGGGAGCTCTGGGGCCAACGTCCTGACTTTC
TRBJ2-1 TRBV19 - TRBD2 CASSILLGGTRYNEQFF TGTGCCAGTAGTATCCTACTGGGAGGGACCCGATACAATGAGCAGTTCTTC
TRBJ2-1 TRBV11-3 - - CASSLAGGRYNEQFF TGTGCCAGCAGCTTGGCTGGGGGGCGGTACAATGAGCAGTTCTTC
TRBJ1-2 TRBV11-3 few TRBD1 CASSPRTGETMGYGYTF TGTGCCAGCAGCCCGAGGACAGGGGAAACGATGGGATATGGCTACACCTTC
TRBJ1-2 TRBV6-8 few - CASTQGANFRYGYTF TGTGCCAGCACTCAGGGTGCCAATTTTAGATATGGCTACACCTTC
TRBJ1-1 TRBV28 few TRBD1 CASSTRTGENTEAFF TGTGCCAGCAGTACCCGGACAGGGGAGAACACTGAAGCTTTCTTT
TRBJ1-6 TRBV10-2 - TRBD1 CATKILQGYNNSPLHF TGCGCCACCAAAATTCTACAGGGGTATAATAATTCACCCCTCCACTTT
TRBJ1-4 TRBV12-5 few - CASKSSNEKLFF TGTGCCAGCAAATCAAGTAATGAAAAACTGTTTTTT
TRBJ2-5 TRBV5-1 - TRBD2 CASSFTSGIETQYF TGCGCCAGCAGCTTCACTAGCGGGATAGAGACCCAGTACTTC
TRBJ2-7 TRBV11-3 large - CASSQPLATLNEQYF TGTGCCAGCAGCCAACCCCTAGCGACATTAAACGAGCAGTACTTC
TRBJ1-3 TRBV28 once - CASSNPLFSGNTIYF TGTGCCAGCAGCAACCCTTTATTCTCTGGAAACACCATATATTTT
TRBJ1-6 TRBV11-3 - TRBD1 CASSQTSGQASPLHF TGTGCCAGCAGCCAGACGTCGGGACAGGCCTCACCCCTCCACTTT
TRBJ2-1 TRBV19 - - CASSIASVGIYNEQFF TGTGCCAGTAGTATAGCTTCGGTAGGGATCTACAATGAGCAGTTCTTC
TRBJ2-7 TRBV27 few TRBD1 CASRTPPGGVNEQYF TGTGCCAGCAGAACTCCCCCAGGGGGCGTAAACGAGCAGTACTTC
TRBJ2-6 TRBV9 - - CASSPTVLGSGANVLTF TGTGCCAGCAGCCCAACTGTGCTGGGCTCTGGGGCCAACGTCCTGACTTTC